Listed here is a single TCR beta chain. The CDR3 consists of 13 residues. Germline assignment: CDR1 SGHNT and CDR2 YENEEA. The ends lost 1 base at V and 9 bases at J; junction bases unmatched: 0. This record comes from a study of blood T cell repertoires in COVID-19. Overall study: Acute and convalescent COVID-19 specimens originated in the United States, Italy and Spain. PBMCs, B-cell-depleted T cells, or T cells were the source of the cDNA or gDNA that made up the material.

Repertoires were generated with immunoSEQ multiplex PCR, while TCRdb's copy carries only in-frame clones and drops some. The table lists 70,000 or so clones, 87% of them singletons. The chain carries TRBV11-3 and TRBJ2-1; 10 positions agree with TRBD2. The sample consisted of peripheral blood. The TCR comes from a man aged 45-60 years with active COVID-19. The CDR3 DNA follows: TGTGCCAGCAGCTTAGTAGCGGGAGGTGAGCAGTTCTTC. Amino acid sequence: CASSLVAGGEQFF.